Listed here are 10 T cell receptor beta chains from one sample, sequenced in a study of cytomegalovirus exposure and HLA in healthy donors. The primer mix had 60 Vbeta and 13 Jbeta primers. Only in-frame clones appear in the TCRdb table, and some are missing; sequencing was by immunoSEQ multiplex PCR. The sample yields about 130,000 clones, around 70% seen once. The sequencing sample was made of PBMCs. Receptor source: a woman aged 55-70 years in good health and CMV-seropositive.

The gene calls are TRBV7-9 and TRBJ1-1; D unresolved. The germline V and J ends were trimmed by 3 bases and 4 bases, with 3 bases remaining between them. This CDR3 has 11 amino acids. Germline loops: CDR1 SEHNR, CDR2 FQNEAQ (reference sequence). The CDR3 bases are TGTGCCAGCAGCTTCGGCACTGAAGCTTTCTTT. Protein sequence: CASSFGTEAFF.

This rearrangement joins TRBV30 to TRBJ2-1; D possibly corresponds to TRBD2 (5 bases). The CDR3 covers 13 residues. Looked up from germline, CDR1 is GTSNPN and CDR2 is SVGIG (reference sequence). The V and J ends lost 5 bases and 9 bases respectively, with 17 bases between them. The CDR3 is CAWSFGPEGEQFF. CDR3 sequence (DNA): TGTGCCTGGTCCTTCGGGCCCGAGGGTGAGCAGTTCTTC.

This chain joins TRBV5-1 and TRBJ2-7; perhaps TRBD1 as D (6 bases). The ends were cut back, 1 base at V and 2 bases at J, with 16 bases in the middle. Germline V gene sequence: CDR1 SGHRS, CDR2 YFSETQ. CDR3 size: 16 residues. CDR3 protein: CASSLYPRDTPYEQYF. CDR3 in DNA: TGCGCCAGCAGCTTGTACCCCCGGGACACCCCCTACGAGCAGTACTTC.

The CDR3 sequence: CASGNYVGSLIGNTEAFF. The CDR3 region has the DNA TGTGCCAGCGGAAATTATGTGGGCAGCCTGATCGGGAACACTGAAGCTTTCTTT. The genes are TRBV27 and TRBJ1-1; D not resolved. The germline V gene has CDR1 MNHEY and CDR2 SMNVEV (reference sequence). V lost 8 bases and J lost 1, with 26 bases in between. This CDR3 has 18 residues.

Here the CDR3 DNA reads TGCGCCAGCAGCCCCCAAGGGGGCCTTATGAACACTGAAGCTTTCTTT. It translates to CASSPQGGLMNTEAFF. The chain combines TRBV5-1 with TRBJ1-1; 7 bases align to TRBD1. The CDR3 is 16 amino acids. With V trimmed by 4 bases and J by 0 bases, 9 bases remained unmatched. The germline V gene has CDR1 SGHRS and CDR2 YFSETQ.

The V call is TRBV27, the J call TRBJ2-3, with D perhaps TRBD2 (5 bases). Trimming took off 6 bases at V and 2 bases at J, with 12 bases between the two ends. Germline loops: CDR1 MNHEY, CDR2 SMNVEV (reference sequence). This CDR3 comprises 14 residues. The CDR3 protein is CASRPPGFTDTQYF. The DNA for the CDR3 is TGTGCCAGCAGACCCCCGGGATTCACAGATACGCAGTATTTT.

The chain has TRBV15 and TRBJ2-5; TRBD2 is a possible D gene (6 bases). The germline CDR1 and CDR2 sequences are LNHNV and YYDKDF (reference sequence). The germline V and J ends were trimmed by 1 base and 4 bases, with 16 bases remaining between them. This CDR3 contains 16 residues. The DNA of the CDR3 is TGTGCCACCAGCAGAGTAGGTAGCGGTAGTCGAGAGACCCAGTACTTC. It yields the protein CATSRVGSGSRETQYF.

The rearrangement joins TRBV7-8 to TRBJ1-2; possibly TRBD1 for D (6 bases). Trimming removed 5 bases at V and 4 bases at J, with 20 bases between. Germline-derived CDR1 and CDR2 are SGHVS and FQNEAQ. There are 16 residues in the CDR3. For the CDR3, the DNA is TGTGCCAGCAGCACTCCCGGACAGCTCTACATCTATGGCTACACCTTC. It encodes CASSTPGQLYIYGYTF.

The chain joins TRBV30 to TRBJ2-1, with D perhaps matching TRBD2 (6 bases). CDR3 length equals 15 residues. V lost 1 base, J lost 0 bases, and 10 bases lay in between. The V gene's germline CDR1 is GTSNPN and CDR2 SVGIG (reference sequence). CDR3 DNA sequence: TGTGCCTGGAGTGGTATAGCGGCCTCCTACAATGAGCAGTTCTTC. Encoded protein: CAWSGIAASYNEQFF.

The gene calls are TRBV30 and TRBJ2-3; TRBD2 agrees at 9 bases. The CDR3 spans 15 residues. The J segment lost 4 bases and the V segment lost 2 bases, leaving 7 bases of the junction unmatched. The germline gives CDR1 GTSNPN, CDR2 SVGIG (reference sequence). The CDR3 nucleotides are TGTGCCTGGAGTCTGGGACTAGCCAATGCAGATACGCAGTATTTT. Its translation: CAWSLGLANADTQYF.